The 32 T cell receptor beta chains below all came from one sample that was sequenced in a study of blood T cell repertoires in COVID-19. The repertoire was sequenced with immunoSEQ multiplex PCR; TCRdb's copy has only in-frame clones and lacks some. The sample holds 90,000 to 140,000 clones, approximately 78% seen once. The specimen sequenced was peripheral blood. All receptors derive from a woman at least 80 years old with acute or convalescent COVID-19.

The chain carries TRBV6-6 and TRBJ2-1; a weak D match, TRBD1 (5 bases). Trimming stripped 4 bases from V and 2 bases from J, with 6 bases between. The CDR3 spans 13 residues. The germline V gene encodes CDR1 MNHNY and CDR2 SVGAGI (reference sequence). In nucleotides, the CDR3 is TGTGCCAGCAGTTCAGGGACCTACAATGAGCAGTTCTTC. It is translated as CASSSGTYNEQFF.

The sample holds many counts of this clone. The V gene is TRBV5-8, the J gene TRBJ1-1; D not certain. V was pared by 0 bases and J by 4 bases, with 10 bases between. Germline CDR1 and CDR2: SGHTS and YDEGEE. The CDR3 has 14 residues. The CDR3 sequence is CASSLDLRSTEAFF. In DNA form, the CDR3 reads TGTGCCAGCAGCTTGGACTTGCGTTCCACTGAAGCTTTCTTT.

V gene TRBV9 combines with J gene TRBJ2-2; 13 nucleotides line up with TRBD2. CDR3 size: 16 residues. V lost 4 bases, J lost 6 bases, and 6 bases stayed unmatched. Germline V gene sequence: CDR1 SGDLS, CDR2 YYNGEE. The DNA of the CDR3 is TGTGCCAGCAGCTCAGGGACTAGCGGGATAGCCGGGGAGCTGTTTTTT. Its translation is CASSSGTSGIAGELFF. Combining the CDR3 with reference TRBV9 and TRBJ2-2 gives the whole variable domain DSGVTQTPKHLITATGQRVTLRCSPRSGDLSVYWYQQSLDQGLQFLIQYYNGEERAKGNILERFSAQQFPDLHSELNLSSLELGDSALYFCASSSGTSGIAGELFFGEGSRLTVL.

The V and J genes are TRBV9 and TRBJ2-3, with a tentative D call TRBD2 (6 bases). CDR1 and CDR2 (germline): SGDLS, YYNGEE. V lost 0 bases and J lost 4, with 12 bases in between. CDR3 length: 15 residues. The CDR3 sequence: CASSVGPEGADTQYF. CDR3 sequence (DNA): TGTGCCAGCAGCGTAGGGCCGGAGGGCGCAGATACGCAGTATTTT.

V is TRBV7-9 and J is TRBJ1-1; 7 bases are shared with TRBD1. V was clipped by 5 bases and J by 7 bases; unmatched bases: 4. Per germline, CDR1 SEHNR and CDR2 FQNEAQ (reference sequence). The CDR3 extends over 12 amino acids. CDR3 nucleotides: TGTGCCAGCAGCCTGGGACAGCTTGAAGCTTTCTTT. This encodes CASSLGQLEAFF. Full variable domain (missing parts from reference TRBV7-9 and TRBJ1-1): DTGVSQNPRHKITKRGQNVTFRCDPISEHNRLYWYRQTLGQGPEFLTYFQNEAQLEKSRLLSDRFSAERPKGSFSTLEIQRTEQGDSAMYLCASSLGQLEAFFGQGTRLTVV.

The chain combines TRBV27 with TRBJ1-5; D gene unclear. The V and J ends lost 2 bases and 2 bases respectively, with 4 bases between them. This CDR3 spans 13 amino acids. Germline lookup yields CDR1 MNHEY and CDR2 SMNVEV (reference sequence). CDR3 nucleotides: TGTGCCAGCAGTTTACGGGGCAATCAGCCCCAGCATTTT. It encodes CASSLRGNQPQHF.

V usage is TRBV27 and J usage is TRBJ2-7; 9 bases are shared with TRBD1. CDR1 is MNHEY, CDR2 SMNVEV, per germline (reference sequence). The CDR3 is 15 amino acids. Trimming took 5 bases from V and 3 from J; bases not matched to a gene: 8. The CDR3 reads CASSLTGTGFYEQYF. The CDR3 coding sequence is TGTGCCAGCAGTCTCACCGGGACAGGGTTCTACGAGCAGTACTTC.

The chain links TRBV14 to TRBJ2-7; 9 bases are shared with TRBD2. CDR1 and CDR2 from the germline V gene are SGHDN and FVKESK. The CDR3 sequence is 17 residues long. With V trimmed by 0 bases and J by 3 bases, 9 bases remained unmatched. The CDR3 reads CASSQETRLAVDYEQYV. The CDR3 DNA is TGTGCCAGCAGCCAAGAAACCCGACTAGCGGTTGACTACGAGCAGTACGTC.

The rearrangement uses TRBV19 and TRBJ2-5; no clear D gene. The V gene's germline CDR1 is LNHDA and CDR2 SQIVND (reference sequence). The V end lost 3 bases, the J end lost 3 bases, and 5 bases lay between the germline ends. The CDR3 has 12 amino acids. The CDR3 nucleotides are TGTGCCAGTAGTATGGCTGAAGAGACCCAGTACTTC. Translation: CASSMAEETQYF. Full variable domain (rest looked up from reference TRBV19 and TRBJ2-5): DGGITQSPKYLFRKEGQNVTLSCEQNLNHDAMYWYRQDPGQGLRLIYYSQIVNDFQKGDIAEGYSVSREKKESFPLTVTSAQKNPTAFYLCASSMAEETQYFGPGTRLLVL.

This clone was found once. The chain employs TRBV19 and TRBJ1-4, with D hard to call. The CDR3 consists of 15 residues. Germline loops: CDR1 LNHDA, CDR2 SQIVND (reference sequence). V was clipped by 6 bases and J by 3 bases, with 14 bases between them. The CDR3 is CASSDPGGANEKLFF. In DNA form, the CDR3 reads TGTGCCAGTAGCGATCCTGGAGGAGCTAATGAAAAACTGTTTTTT.

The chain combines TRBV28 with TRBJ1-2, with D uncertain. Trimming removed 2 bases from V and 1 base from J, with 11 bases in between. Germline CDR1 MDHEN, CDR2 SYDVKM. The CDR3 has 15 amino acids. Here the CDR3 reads CASSLIGNNNYGYTF. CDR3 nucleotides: TGTGCCAGCAGTTTAATCGGGAACAATAACTATGGCTACACCTTC.

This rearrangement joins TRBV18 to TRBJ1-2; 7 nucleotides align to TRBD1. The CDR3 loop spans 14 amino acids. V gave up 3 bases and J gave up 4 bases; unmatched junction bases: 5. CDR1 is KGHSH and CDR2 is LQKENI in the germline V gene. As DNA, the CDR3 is TGTGCCAGCTCACCTGAGGGGGCTGTCTATGGCTACACCTTC. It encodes CASSPEGAVYGYTF.

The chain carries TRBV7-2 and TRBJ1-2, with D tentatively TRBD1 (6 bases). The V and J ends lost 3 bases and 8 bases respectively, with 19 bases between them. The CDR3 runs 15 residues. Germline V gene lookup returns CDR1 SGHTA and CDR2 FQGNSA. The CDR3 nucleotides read TGTGCCAGCAGCTTCCAACTGGGGGCGGGAGGAGGCTACACCTTC. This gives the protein CASSFQLGAGGGYTF.

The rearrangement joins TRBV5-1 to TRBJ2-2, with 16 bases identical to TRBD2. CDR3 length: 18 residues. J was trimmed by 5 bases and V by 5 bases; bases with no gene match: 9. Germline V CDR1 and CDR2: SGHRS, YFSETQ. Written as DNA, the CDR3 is TGCGCCAGCAGTACCGGGACTAGCGGGAGGGTCTCTACCGGGGAGCTGTTTTTT. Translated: CASSTGTSGRVSTGELFF.

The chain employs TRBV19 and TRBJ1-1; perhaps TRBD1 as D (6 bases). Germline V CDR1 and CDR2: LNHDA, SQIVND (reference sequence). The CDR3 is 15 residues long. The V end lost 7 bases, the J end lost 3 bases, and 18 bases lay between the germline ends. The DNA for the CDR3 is TGTGCCAGTAAAAGGACAGAGGATAGTTACACTGAAGCTTTCTTT. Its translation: CASKRTEDSYTEAFF.

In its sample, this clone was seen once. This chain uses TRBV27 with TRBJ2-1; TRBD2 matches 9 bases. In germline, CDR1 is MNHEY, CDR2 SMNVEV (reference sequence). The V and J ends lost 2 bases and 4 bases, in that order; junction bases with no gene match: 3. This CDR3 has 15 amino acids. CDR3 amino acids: CASSLKREEYNEQFF. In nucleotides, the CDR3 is TGTGCCAGCAGTTTAAAGCGGGAGGAGTACAATGAGCAGTTCTTC.

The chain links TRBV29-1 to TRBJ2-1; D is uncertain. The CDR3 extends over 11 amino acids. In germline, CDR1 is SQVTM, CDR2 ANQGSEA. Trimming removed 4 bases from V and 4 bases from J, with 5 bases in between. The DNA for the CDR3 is TGCAGCGTTGTCAATTACAATGAGCAGTTCTTC. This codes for CSVVNYNEQFF.

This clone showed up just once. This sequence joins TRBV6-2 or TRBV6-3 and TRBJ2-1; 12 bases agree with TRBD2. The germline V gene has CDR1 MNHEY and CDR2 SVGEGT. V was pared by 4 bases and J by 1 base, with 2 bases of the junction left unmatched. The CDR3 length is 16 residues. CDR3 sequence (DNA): TGTGCCAGCAGTTCTGGACTAGCGGGATCCTACAATGAGCAGTTCTTC. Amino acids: CASSSGLAGSYNEQFF.

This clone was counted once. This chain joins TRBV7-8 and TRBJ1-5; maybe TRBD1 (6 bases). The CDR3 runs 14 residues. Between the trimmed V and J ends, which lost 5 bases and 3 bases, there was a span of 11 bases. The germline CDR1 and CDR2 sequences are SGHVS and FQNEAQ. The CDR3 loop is CASSGDTVNQPQHF. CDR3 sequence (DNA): TGTGCCAGCAGCGGGGACACCGTCAATCAGCCCCAGCATTTT.

The CDR3 nucleotides are TGTGCCAGCAGCCATGGACTACTAGCGGGTTCCGCGAACACCGGGGAGCTGTTTTTT. Translating it yields CASSHGLLAGSANTGELFF. This chain uses TRBV3-1 (or the pseudogene TRBV3-2) with TRBJ2-2; 9 nucleotides match TRBD2. Trimming cost V 3 bases and J 0 bases; bases outside gene matches: 11. Germline CDR1 reads LGHDT; CDR2 reads YNNKEL (reference sequence). The CDR3 extends over 19 amino acids.

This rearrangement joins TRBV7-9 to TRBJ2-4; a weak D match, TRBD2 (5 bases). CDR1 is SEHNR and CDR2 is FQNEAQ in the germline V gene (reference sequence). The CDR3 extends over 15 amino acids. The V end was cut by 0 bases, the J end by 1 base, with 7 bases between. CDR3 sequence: CASSLAGVAKNIQYF. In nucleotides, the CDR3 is TGTGCCAGCAGCTTAGCGGGAGTCGCCAAAAACATTCAGTACTTC.

The CDR3 DNA reads as TGCGCCAGCAGCTCCTCAGGGGGCGTAAAGAACACTGAAGCTTTCTTT. Translated: CASSSSGGVKNTEAFF. The chain is built from TRBV5-1 and TRBJ1-1; 8 nucleotides agree with TRBD1. V shed 3 bases, J shed 1 base, and the junction held 8 bases outside the gene matches. This CDR3 contains 16 residues. Germline assignment: CDR1 SGHRS and CDR2 YFSETQ.

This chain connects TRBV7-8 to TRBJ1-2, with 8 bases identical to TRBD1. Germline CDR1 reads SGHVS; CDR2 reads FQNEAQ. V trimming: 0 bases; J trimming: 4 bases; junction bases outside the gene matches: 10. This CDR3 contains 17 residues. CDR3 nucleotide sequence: TGTGCCAGCAGCTTAGCGGTCAGGACAGGGTCGGCCTATGGCTACACCTTC. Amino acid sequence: CASSLAVRTGSAYGYTF.

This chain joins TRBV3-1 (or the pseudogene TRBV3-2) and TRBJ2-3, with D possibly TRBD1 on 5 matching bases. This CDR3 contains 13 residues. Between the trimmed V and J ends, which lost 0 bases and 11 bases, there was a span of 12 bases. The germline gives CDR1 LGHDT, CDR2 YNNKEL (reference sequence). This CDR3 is CASSQERQLQQYF. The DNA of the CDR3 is TGTGCCAGCAGCCAAGAAAGACAGTTACAGCAGTATTTT.

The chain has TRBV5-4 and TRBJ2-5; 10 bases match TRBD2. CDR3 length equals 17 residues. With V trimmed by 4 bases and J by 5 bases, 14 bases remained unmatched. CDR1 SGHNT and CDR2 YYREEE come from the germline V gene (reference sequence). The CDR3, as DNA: TGTGCCAGCAGCCCGGGGGTGCTAGCGGGAGTTTTGGAGACCCAGTACTTC. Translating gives CASSPGVLAGVLETQYF.

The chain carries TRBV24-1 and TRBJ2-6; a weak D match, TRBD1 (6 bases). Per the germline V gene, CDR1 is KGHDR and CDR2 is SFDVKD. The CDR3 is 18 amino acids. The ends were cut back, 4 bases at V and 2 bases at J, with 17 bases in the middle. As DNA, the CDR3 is TGTGCCACCAGTGACCCCGGAAAGACAGGAGCTGGGGCCAACGTCCTGACTTTC. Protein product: CATSDPGKTGAGANVLTF.

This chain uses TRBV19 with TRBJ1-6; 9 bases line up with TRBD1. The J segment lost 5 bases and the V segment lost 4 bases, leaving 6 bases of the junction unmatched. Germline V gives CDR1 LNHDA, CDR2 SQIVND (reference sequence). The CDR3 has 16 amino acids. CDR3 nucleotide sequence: TGTGCCAGTAGTAGACTCCGGGACAGGGATAATTCACCCCTCCACTTT. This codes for CASSRLRDRDNSPLHF.

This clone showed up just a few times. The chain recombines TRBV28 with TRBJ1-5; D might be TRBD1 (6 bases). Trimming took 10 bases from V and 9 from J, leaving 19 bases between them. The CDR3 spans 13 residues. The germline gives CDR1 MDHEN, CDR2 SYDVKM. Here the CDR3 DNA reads TGTGCCACCGCCGGGGACATTCATCGGCCCCAGCATTTT. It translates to CATAGDIHRPQHF.

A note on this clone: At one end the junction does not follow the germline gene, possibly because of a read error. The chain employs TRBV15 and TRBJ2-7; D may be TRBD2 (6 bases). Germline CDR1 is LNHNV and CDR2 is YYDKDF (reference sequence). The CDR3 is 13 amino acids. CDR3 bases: TGTGCCACCAGCAATTCCGGGACTGGTACTTCCCTCTTC. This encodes CATSNSGTGTSLF.

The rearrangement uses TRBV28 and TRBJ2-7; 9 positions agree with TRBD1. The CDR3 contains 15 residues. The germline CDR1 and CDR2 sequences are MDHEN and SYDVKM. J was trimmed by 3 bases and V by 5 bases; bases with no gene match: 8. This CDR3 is CASSTPGTGNYEQYF. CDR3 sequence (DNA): TGTGCCAGCAGTACCCCCGGGACAGGGAACTACGAGCAGTACTTC.

The CDR3 region is CASSGERGQSTDTQYF. As DNA, the CDR3 is TGTGCCAGCAGTGGGGAGAGGGGGCAGAGCACAGATACGCAGTATTTT. The chain is built from TRBV6-2 or TRBV6-3 and TRBJ2-3, with 7 bases matching TRBD1. Germline CDR1 is MNHEY and CDR2 is SVGEGT. Unmatched junction bases numbered 8, after V lost 5 bases and J lost 0 bases. This CDR3 contains 16 residues.

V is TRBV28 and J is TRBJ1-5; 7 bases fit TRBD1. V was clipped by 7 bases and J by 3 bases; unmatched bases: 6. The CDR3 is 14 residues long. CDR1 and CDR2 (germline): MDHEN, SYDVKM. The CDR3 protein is CASTPGQINQPQHF. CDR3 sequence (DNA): TGTGCCAGCACCCCGGGACAGATCAATCAGCCCCAGCATTTT.